Following are 6 T cell receptor beta chains from one sample sequenced in a study of graft-versus-host responses after intestinal transplantation. TCRdb's table, derived via immunoSEQ multiplex PCR, lists solely in-frame clones and lacks some. The data hold about 97,000 clones, with roughly 91% observed a single time. For these receptors, no antigen is known. Sequences were derived from unstimulated CD4+ T cells sorted from spleen or lymph node cells, sampled before transplant. Every receptor here comes from a human donor who was the organ donor for an intestinal transplant.

V usage is TRBV6-1 and J usage is TRBJ1-2, with 7 bases fitting TRBD1. J gave up 0 bases and V 8 bases, and 6 bases lay outside the gene matches. Germline V gives CDR1 MNHNS, CDR2 SASEGT. The CDR3 totals 14 residues. This CDR3 is CASGTAFTNYGYTF. CDR3 bases: TGTGCCAGCGGGACAGCCTTTACTAACTATGGCTACACCTTC.

This sequence joins TRBV4-1 and TRBJ2-5; the match to TRBD1 covers 8 bases. The end of the DNA aligns better with TRBJ2-7, so the J call may be wrong. The CDR3 sequence is 15 residues long. Per germline, CDR1 MGHRA and CDR2 YSYEKL. The CDR3 sequence is CASSPGQGARYEQYF. The CDR3 DNA sequence: TGCGCCAGCAGCCCAGGGCAGGGGGCAAGATACGAGCAGTACTTC.

V and J are TRBV4-2 and TRBJ2-3, with 15 nucleotides matching TRBD2. The CDR3 runs 18 residues. V dropped 0 bases and J dropped 7; count of bases not matched to a gene: 8. CDR1 and CDR2 from the germline V gene are LGHNA and YNFKEQ. The CDR3 DNA sequence: TGTGCCAGCAGCCAAGATCCACTCGGGACTAGCGGGGGGAATACGCAGTATTTT. It codes for CASSQDPLGTSGGNTQYF.

Comments on this clone: An end of the junction does not agree with germline; a read error may underlie this. This chain links TRBV5-1 with TRBJ2-5; D gene ambiguous. The germline V gene has CDR1 SGHRS and CDR2 YFSETQ. This CDR3 is built from 12 residues. The CDR3 nucleotides are TGTGCCAGCAGCTTGGCCGTAGAGACCCAGTACTTC. Translated: CASSLAVETQYF.

Notes on this clone: Germline and junction disagree at one end, which may indicate a read error. The genes are TRBV7-7 and TRBJ2-3; possible D gene TRBD2, 5 bases. Germline loops: CDR1 SSHAT, CDR2 FNYEAQ (reference sequence). The CDR3 has 14 amino acids. CDR3 nucleotides: TGTGCTAGCAGCTTAAGAGGGAGCACAGATACGCAGTATTTT. Protein sequence: CASSLRGSTDTQYF.

There are a few counts of this clone. The chain is built from TRBV15 and TRBJ1-3, with unresolved D. Trimming left V 1 base short and J 6 bases short, with 19 bases between. Per the germline V gene, CDR1 is LNHNV and CDR2 is YYDKDF (reference sequence). This CDR3 has 17 residues. CDR3 loop: CATSRGVGVGAENTIYF. DNA of the CDR3: TGTGCCACCAGCAGAGGGGTCGGGGTCGGTGCCGAAAACACCATATATTTT.